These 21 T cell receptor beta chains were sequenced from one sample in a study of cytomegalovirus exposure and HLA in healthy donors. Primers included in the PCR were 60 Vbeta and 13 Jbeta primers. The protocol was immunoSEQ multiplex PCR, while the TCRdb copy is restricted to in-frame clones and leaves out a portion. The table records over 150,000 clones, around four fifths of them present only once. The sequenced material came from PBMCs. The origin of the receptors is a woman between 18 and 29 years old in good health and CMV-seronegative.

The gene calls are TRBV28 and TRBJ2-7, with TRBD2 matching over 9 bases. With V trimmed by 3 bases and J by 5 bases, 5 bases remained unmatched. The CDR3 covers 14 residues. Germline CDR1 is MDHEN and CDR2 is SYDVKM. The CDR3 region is CASSLRGGSHEQYF. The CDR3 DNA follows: TGTGCCAGCAGTTTGCGGGGGGGGAGTCACGAGCAGTACTTC.

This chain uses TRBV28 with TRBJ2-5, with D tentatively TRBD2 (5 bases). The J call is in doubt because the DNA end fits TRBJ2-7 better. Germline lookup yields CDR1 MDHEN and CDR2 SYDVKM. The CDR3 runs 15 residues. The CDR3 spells CASSQAGSSSYEQYF. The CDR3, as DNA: TGTGCCAGCAGCCAGGCGGGTTCTTCCTCCTACGAGCAGTACTTC.

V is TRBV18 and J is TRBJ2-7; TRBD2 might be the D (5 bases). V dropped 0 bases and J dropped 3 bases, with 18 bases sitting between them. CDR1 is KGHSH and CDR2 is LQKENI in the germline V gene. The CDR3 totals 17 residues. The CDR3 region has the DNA TGTGCCAGCTCACCACCTTCCGGACGAGAGGGCCTCTACGAGCAGTACTTC. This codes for CASSPPSGREGLYEQYF.

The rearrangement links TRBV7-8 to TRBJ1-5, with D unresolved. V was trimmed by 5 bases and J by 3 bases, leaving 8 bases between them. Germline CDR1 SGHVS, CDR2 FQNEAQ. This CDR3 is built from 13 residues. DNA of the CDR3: TGTGCCAGCAGCCACGACATCAATCAGCCCCAGCATTTT. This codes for CASSHDINQPQHF.

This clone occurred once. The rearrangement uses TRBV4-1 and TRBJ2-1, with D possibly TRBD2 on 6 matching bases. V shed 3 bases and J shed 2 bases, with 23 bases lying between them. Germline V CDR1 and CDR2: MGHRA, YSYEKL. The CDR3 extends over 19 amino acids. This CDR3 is CASSHPGARLVGAYNEQFF. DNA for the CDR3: TGCGCCAGCAGCCACCCCGGGGCCCGACTAGTAGGTGCCTACAATGAGCAGTTCTTC.

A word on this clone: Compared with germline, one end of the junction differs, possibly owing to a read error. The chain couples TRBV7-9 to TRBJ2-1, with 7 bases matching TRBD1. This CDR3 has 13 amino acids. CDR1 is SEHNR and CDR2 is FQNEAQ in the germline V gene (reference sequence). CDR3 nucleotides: TGTTCCAGCAGCCCAACAGGGGAGTATGAGCAGTTCTTC. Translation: CSSSPTGEYEQFF.

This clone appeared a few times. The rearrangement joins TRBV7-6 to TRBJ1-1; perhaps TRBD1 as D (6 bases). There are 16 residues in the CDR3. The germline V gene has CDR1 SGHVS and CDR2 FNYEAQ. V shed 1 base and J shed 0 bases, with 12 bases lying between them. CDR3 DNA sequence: TGTGCCAGCAGCTTAGGACAGGACAGTATGAACACTGAAGCTTTCTTT. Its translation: CASSLGQDSMNTEAFF.

The CDR3: CASSLPETGALYGYTF. CDR3 DNA: TGTGCCAGCAGCTTGCCAGAGACAGGGGCCCTCTATGGCTACACCTTC. The V and J genes are TRBV5-4 and TRBJ1-2; 8 nucleotides agree with TRBD1. The CDR3 contains 16 residues. In germline, CDR1 is SGHNT, CDR2 YYREEE (reference sequence). The V and J ends lost 1 base and 4 bases, in that order; junction bases with no gene match: 9.

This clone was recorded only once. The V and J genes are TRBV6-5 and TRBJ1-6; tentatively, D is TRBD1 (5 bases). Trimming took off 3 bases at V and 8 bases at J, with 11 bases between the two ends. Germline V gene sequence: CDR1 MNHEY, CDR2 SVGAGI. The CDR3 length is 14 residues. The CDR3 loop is CASSYWQGDSPLHF. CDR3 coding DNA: TGTGCCAGCAGTTATTGGCAGGGTGATTCACCCCTCCACTTT.

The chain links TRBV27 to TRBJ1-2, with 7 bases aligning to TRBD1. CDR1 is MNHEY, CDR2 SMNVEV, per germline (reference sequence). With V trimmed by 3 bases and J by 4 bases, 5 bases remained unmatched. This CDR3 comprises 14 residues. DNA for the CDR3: TGTGCCAGCAGTTTGGGGGCAGGGGGCTATGGCTACACCTTC. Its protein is CASSLGAGGYGYTF.

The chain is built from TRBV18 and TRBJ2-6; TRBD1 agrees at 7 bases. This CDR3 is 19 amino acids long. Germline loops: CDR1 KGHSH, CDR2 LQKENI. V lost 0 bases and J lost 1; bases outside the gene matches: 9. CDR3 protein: CASSPPNRGLRSGANVLTF. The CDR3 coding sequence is TGTGCCAGCTCACCACCAAACAGGGGATTGAGATCTGGGGCCAACGTCCTGACTTTC. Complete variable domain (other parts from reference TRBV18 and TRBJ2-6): NAGVMQNPRHLVRRRGQEARLRCSPMKGHSHVYWYRQLPEEGLKFMVYLQKENIIDESGMPKERFSAEFPKEGPSILRIQQVVRGDSAAYFCASSPPNRGLRSGANVLTFGAGSRLTVL.

Here the CDR3 reads CASSSLLASGYFTGELFF. The CDR3 nucleotides read TGTGCCAGCAGCTCCCTGCTCGCTAGCGGGTACTTCACCGGGGAGCTGTTTTTT. The gene calls are TRBV5-5 and TRBJ2-2; 8 bases fit TRBD2. This CDR3 is 18 amino acids long. From germline, CDR1 is SGHKS and CDR2 YYEKEE (reference sequence). V lost 3 bases, J lost 4 bases, and 14 bases stayed unmatched.

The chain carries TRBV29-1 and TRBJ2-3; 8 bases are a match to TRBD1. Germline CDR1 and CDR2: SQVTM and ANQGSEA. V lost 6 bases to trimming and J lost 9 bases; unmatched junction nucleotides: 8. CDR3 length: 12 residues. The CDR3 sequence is CSVQGAGKTQYF. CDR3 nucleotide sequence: TGCAGCGTGCAGGGGGCGGGGAAGACGCAGTATTTT.

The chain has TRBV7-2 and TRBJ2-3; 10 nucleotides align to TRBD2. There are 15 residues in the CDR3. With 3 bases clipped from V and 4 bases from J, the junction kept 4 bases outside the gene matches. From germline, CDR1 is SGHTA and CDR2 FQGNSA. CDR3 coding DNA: TGTGCCAGCAGCTTTCTAGCGGGAGAATCAGATACGCAGTATTTT. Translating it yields CASSFLAGESDTQYF.

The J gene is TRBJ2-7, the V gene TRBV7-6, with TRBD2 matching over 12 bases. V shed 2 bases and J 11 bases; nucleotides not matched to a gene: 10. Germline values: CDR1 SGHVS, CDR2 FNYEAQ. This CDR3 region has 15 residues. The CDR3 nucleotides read TGTGCCAGCAGCTTATCTATCGCTAGCGGGAGGGCCGAGTACTTC. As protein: CASSLSIASGRAEYF. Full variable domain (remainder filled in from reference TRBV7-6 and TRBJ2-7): GAGVSQSPRYKVTKRGQDVALRCDPISGHVSLYWYRQALGQGPEFLTYFNYEAQQDKSGLPNDRFSAERPEGSISTLTIQRTEQRDSAMYRCASSLSIASGRAEYFGPGTRLTVT.

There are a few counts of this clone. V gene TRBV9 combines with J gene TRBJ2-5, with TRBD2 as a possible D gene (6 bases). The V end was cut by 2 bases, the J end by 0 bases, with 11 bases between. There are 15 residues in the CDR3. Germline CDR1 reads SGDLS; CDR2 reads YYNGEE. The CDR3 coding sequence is TGTGCCAGCAGCGTCGGTGGGGGGTACCAAGAGACCCAGTACTTC. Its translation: CASSVGGGYQETQYF.

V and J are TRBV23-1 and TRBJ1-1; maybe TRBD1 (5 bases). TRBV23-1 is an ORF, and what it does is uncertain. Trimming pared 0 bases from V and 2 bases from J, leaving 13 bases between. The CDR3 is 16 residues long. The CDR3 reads CASSQSSGRRNTEAFF. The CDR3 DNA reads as TGCGCCAGCAGTCAATCCTCAGGGAGGAGAAACACTGAAGCTTTCTTT.

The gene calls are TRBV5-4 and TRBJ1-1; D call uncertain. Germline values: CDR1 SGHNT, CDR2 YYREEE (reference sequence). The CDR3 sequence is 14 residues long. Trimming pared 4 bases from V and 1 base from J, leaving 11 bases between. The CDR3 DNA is TGTGCCAGCAGCGCAGTTACAGAGAACACTGAAGCTTTCTTT. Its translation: CASSAVTENTEAFF. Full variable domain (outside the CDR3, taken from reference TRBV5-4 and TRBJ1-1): ETGVTQSPTHLIKTRGQQVTLRCSSQSGHNTVSWYQQALGQGPQFIFQYYREEENGRGNFPPRFSGLQFPNYSSELNVNALELDDSALYLCASSAVTENTEAFFGQGTRLTVV.

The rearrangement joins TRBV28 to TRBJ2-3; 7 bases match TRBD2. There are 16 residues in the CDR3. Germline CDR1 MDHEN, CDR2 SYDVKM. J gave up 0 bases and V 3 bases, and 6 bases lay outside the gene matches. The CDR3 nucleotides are TGTGCCAGCAGTTTTTGGCGGGAGCCTAGCACAGATACGCAGTATTTT. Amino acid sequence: CASSFWREPSTDTQYF.

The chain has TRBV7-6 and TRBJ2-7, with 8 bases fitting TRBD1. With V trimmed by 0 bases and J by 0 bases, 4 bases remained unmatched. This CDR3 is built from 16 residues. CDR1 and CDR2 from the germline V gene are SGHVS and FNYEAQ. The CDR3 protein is CASSLAAGGSSYEQYF. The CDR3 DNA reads TGTGCCAGCAGCTTAGCCGCAGGGGGCTCCTCCTACGAGCAGTACTTC.

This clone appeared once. CDR3: CASSLTYPSNQPQHF. In nucleotides, the CDR3 is TGTGCCAGCAGCTTGACATACCCTAGCAATCAGCCCCAGCATTTT. The chain combines TRBV5-5 with TRBJ1-5, with D hard to call. V lost 1 base and J lost 0, with 8 bases in between. CDR1 SGHKS and CDR2 YYEKEE come from the germline V gene (reference sequence). The CDR3 spans 15 residues. The full variable domain, with the rest looked up from reference TRBV5-5 and TRBJ1-5, is DAGVTQSPTHLIKTRGQQVTLRCSPISGHKSVSWYQQVLGQGPQFIFQYYEKEERGRGNFPDRFSARQFPNYSSELNVNALLLGDSALYLCASSLTYPSNQPQHFGDGTRLSIL.